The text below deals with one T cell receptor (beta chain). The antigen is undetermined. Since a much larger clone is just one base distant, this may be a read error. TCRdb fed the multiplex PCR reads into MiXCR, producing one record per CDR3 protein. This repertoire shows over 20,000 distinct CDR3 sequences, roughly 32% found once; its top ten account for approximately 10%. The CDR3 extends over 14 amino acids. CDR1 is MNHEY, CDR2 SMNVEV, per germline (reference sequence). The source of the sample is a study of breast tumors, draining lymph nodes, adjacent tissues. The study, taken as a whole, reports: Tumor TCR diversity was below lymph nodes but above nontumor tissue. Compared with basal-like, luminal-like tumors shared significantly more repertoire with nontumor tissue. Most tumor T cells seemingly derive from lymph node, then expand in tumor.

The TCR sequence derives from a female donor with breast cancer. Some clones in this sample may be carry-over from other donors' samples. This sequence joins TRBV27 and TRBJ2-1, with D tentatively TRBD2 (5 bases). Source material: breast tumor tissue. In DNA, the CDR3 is TGTACCAGCAGTTTAGCCGGGATAGGGAATGAGCAGTTCTTC. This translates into CTSSLAGIGNEQFF.